The sequence of this T cell receptor (beta chain) was determined in a study of early T cells in non-severe SARS-CoV-2 infection. Study background: The input, bulk RNA from unsorted whole blood, was sequenced, and chains were unpaired. The study, taken as a whole, reports: Missing private and CD4 specificities, VDJdb matching favored anti-spike CD8 responses.

The TCR library protocol attached unique molecular identifiers to the individual cDNA molecules. TCRdb ran MiXCR on the 5' RACE reads and lists one entry per CDR3 protein. Counted here are about 61,000 distinct CDR3 sequences, under 14% occurring once; the ten biggest clones make up approximately 1.7%. J lost 4 bases, V lost 6 bases, and 5 bases had no gene match. Per germline, CDR1 SQVTM and CDR2 ANQGSEA. CDR3 length: 12 amino acids. Notes on this clonotype: What it binds is unknown.

Sequencing was performed on whole blood. The V call is TRBV29-1, the J call TRBJ1-1; 7 nucleotides align to TRBD1. This sequence was found in an adult who was a healthcare worker with PCR-confirmed SARS-CoV-2 infection or an uninfected control (not recorded which). Written as DNA, the CDR3 is TGCAGCGTAGATCAGGGGGGCACTGAAGCTTTCTTT. It translates to CSVDQGGTEAFF.